These 26 T cell receptor beta chains share one sample of origin, sequenced in a study of identical twins. One entry per CDR3 protein, called by TCRdb with MiXCR from the 5' RACE reads. The sample yields fewer than 650,000 distinct CDR3 sequences, roughly 7.1% seen once. These data also featured in a second study, about yellow fever vaccine responses in identical twins.

The sequencing input was PBMCs. The receptor set was obtained from a woman between 18 and 29 years old in good health.

The chain joins TRBV6-5 to TRBJ1-3; D might be TRBD1 (6 bases). CDR1 MNHEY and CDR2 SVGAGI come from the germline V gene. The CDR3 extends over 15 amino acids. With 0 bases removed from V and 3 bases from J, the gap between germline ends came to 9 bases. Written as DNA, the CDR3 is TGTGCCAGCAGTTACTCGGGGGCGCGTGGAAACACCATATATTTT. It specifies CASSYSGARGNTIYF.

This clonotype came up a few times. The chain is built from TRBV7-6 and TRBJ2-1; D is unresolved. V gave up 5 bases and J gave up 9 bases, with 8 bases separating them. Looked up from germline, CDR1 is SGHVS and CDR2 is FNYEAQ. CDR3 length: 11 amino acids. DNA for the CDR3: TGTGCCAGCAGCACTCGGACTGAGCAGTTCTTC. Protein: CASSTRTEQFF. The whole variable domain, remainder taken from reference TRBV7-6 and TRBJ2-1, is GAGVSQSPRYKVTKRGQDVALRCDPISGHVSLYWYRQALGQGPEFLTYFNYEAQQDKSGLPNDRFSAERPEGSISTLTIQRTEQRDSAMYRCASSTRTEQFFGPGTRLTVL.

This clonotype has just a few counts. The rearrangement uses TRBV4-2 and TRBJ2-5, with 8 bases that match TRBD2. From germline, CDR1 is LGHNA and CDR2 YNFKEQ. J gave up 3 bases and V 0 bases, and 9 bases lay outside the gene matches. The CDR3 covers 17 residues. The CDR3 protein is CASSQDESGGVKETQYF. The CDR3 region has the DNA TGTGCCAGCAGCCAAGATGAATCCGGGGGGGTTAAAGAGACCCAGTACTTC.

This clonotype came up a few times. The J gene is TRBJ2-1, the V gene TRBV20-1; 9 bases align to TRBD2. V dropped 5 bases and J dropped 1; count of bases not matched to a gene: 3. This CDR3 contains 14 residues. CDR1 is DFQATT, CDR2 SNEGSKA, per germline (reference sequence). The CDR3 spells CSAPGLASYNEQFF. Written as DNA, the CDR3 is TGCAGTGCTCCGGGACTAGCATCCTACAATGAGCAGTTCTTC.

This chain joins TRBV10-2 and TRBJ1-2; D is unclear. The CDR3 contains 13 residues. V was cut by 6 bases and J by 4 bases, with 12 bases left in between. Germline CDR1 WSHSY, CDR2 SAAADI. Here the CDR3 DNA reads TGCGCCAGCAGCCCTAACGAAGTCTATGGCTACACCTTC. This encodes CASSPNEVYGYTF.

This clonotype was counted only a few times. The chain couples TRBV7-9 to TRBJ1-4; 9 bases match TRBD1. Germline trimming cut 5 bases from V and 4 bases from J; bases unmatched to any gene: 5. The CDR3 is 15 residues long. Germline V lookup: CDR1 SEHNR, CDR2 FQNEAQ (reference sequence). This CDR3 is CASSKVTGGNEKLFF. In DNA, the CDR3 is TGTGCCAGCAGCAAGGTGACAGGGGGTAATGAAAAACTGTTTTTT. Full variable domain (rest looked up from reference TRBV7-9 and TRBJ1-4): DTGVSQNPRHKITKRGQNVTFRCDPISEHNRLYWYRQTLGQGPEFLTYFQNEAQLEKSRLLSDRFSAERPKGSFSTLEIQRTEQGDSAMYLCASSKVTGGNEKLFFGSGTQLSVL.

Many counts were recorded for this clonotype. The J gene is TRBJ1-5, the V gene TRBV12-3 or TRBV12-4, with TRBD1 as a possible D gene (5 bases). The CDR3 contains 17 residues. V gave up 1 base and J gave up 1 base, with 14 bases separating them. The CDR3 DNA is TGTGCCAGCAGTTTAGTATGGGGGGGAGAAAGCAATCAGCCCCAGCATTTT. Protein sequence: CASSLVWGGESNQPQHF.

This clonotype was observed many times. This sequence joins TRBV20-1 and TRBJ2-1; possible D gene TRBD1, 6 bases. Trimming left V 6 bases short and J 7 bases short, with 13 bases between. The CDR3 covers 12 residues. CDR1 and CDR2 from the germline V gene are DFQATT and SNEGSKA (reference sequence). As DNA, the CDR3 is TGCAGTGCCTCCACAGGGTTGAATGAGCAGTTCTTC. This encodes CSASTGLNEQFF.

The chain links TRBV7-4 to TRBJ2-4; 7 positions match TRBD1. There are 19 residues in the CDR3. Germline-derived CDR1 and CDR2 are SGHVT and SQSDAQ. Trimming removed 5 bases from V and 5 bases from J; junction bases left unmatched: 21. CDR3 bases: TGTGCCAGCAGCCACTATCCGGGACAGAAATCTTCGAAGGAAAACATTCAGTACTTC. Translating gives CASSHYPGQKSSKENIQYF.

This clonotype occurred many times. This chain links TRBV4-1 with TRBJ2-3; D is undetermined. The length of the CDR3 is 15 residues. With 0 bases removed from V and 4 bases from J, the gap between germline ends came to 11 bases. Germline V gene data show CDR1 as MGHRA and CDR2 as YSYEKL. CDR3 amino acids: CASSQELRASDTQYF. In DNA form, the CDR3 reads TGCGCCAGCAGCCAAGAGTTACGGGCCTCAGATACGCAGTATTTT.

This clonotype occurred many times. This chain connects TRBV5-5 to TRBJ2-3; 8 bases map to TRBD2. Germline assignment: CDR1 SGHKS and CDR2 YYEKEE (reference sequence). The J segment lost 2 bases and the V segment lost 5 bases, leaving 4 bases of the junction unmatched. This CDR3 is built from 14 residues. The CDR3 loop reads CASRSAGDTDTQYF. DNA for the CDR3: TGTGCCAGCAGATCAGCGGGGGACACAGATACGCAGTATTTT.

This clonotype appeared many times. This chain connects TRBV18 to TRBJ2-3; a possible D gene is TRBD2 (5 bases). From germline, CDR1 is KGHSH and CDR2 LQKENI. The CDR3 extends over 14 amino acids. V was shortened by 4 bases and J by 3 bases, with 11 bases between the two germline ends. This CDR3 reads CASSLRRATDTQYF. CDR3 DNA: TGTGCCAGCTCACTTAGGCGGGCTACAGATACGCAGTATTTT.

This clonotype has ten or more counts. The V gene is TRBV27, the J gene TRBJ2-3; D is uncertain. The CDR3 totals 16 residues. Germline V gene sequence: CDR1 MNHEY, CDR2 SMNVEV (reference sequence). With 3 bases removed from V and 4 bases from J, the gap between germline ends came to 17 bases. The CDR3 nucleotides are TGTGCCAGCAGTTTCTTTATAGGGTTAGGAGCAGATACGCAGTATTTT. Encoded protein: CASSFFIGLGADTQYF.

This clonotype was observed a few times. The chain carries TRBV29-1 and TRBJ1-1, with D maybe TRBD1 (6 bases). Germline CDR1 and CDR2: SQVTM and ANQGSEA. V lost 0 bases, J lost 11 bases, and 19 bases lay in between. This CDR3 has 14 residues. This CDR3 reads CSVEDRRDTGMAFF. For the CDR3, the DNA is TGCAGCGTTGAAGATCGGAGGGACACCGGAATGGCTTTCTTT.

This clonotype was seen repeatedly, ten times or more. V usage is TRBV3-1 and J usage is TRBJ2-1; D is perhaps TRBD2 (6 bases). V was clipped by 0 bases and J by 12 bases, with 18 bases between them. Germline lookup yields CDR1 LGHDT and CDR2 YNNKEL (reference sequence). CDR3 length equals 15 residues. Here the CDR3 reads CASSQDTLTSRGQFF. In nucleotides, the CDR3 is TGTGCCAGCAGCCAAGATACCCTGACTAGTAGGGGGCAGTTCTTC.

This clonotype was found many times. This sequence joins TRBV4-1 and TRBJ2-7, with a tentative D call TRBD1 (5 bases). The CDR3 sequence is 16 residues long. Germline-derived CDR1 and CDR2 are MGHRA and YSYEKL. V lost 1 base, J lost 4 bases, and 17 bases lay in between. CDR3 region: CASSQGQYQKPYEQYF. In DNA form, the CDR3 reads TGCGCCAGCAGCCAAGGACAGTACCAAAAACCGTACGAGCAGTACTTC.

The chain is built from TRBV4-1 and TRBJ2-7; maybe TRBD2 (5 bases). The CDR3 spans 16 residues. V was cut by 3 bases and J by 0 bases, with 15 bases left in between. The germline V gene has CDR1 MGHRA and CDR2 YSYEKL. As DNA, the CDR3 is TGCGCCAGCAGCCACTCCCCCGGACTTAGCTCCTACGAGCAGTACTTC. The encoded protein is CASSHSPGLSSYEQYF.

This clonotype was seen at least ten times. The chain is built from TRBV5-5 and TRBJ1-1; D is uncertain. CDR1 SGHKS and CDR2 YYEKEE come from the germline V gene (reference sequence). The CDR3 sequence is 14 residues long. V was clipped by 1 base and J by 4 bases, with 11 bases between them. The CDR3 protein is CASSLTRGGTEAFF. In nucleotides, the CDR3 is TGTGCCAGCAGCTTGACTAGAGGAGGCACTGAAGCTTTCTTT.

V usage is TRBV20-1 and J usage is TRBJ2-3; possibly TRBD2 for D (6 bases). The V gene's germline CDR1 is DFQATT and CDR2 SNEGSKA (reference sequence). The CDR3 contains 14 residues. V gave up 2 bases and J gave up 1 base, with 10 bases separating them. CDR3 sequence (DNA): TGCAGTGCTAGACCACTAGCTGGCACAGATACGCAGTATTTT. Its translation is CSARPLAGTDTQYF.

This clonotype was counted only a few times. The chain uses TRBV5-5 and TRBJ2-3, with D possibly TRBD2 on 6 matching bases. The CDR3 runs 18 residues. Trimming pared 0 bases from V and 0 bases from J, leaving 17 bases between. Germline V CDR1 and CDR2: SGHKS, YYEKEE (reference sequence). In DNA form, the CDR3 reads TGTGCCAGCAGCTTGGTGGGAGGAGCGTTTACTAGCACAGATACGCAGTATTTT. Translation: CASSLVGGAFTSTDTQYF.

In this sample, this clonotype turned up many times. The chain recombines TRBV28 with TRBJ1-5; 9 positions match TRBD1. Per the germline V gene, CDR1 is MDHEN and CDR2 is SYDVKM. Germline trimming cut 2 bases from V and 1 base from J; bases unmatched to any gene: 6. The CDR3 covers 17 residues. The CDR3 DNA reads TGTGCCAGCAGTTTACAACCGGGACAGGGCAGCAATCAGCCCCAGCATTTT. Translated: CASSLQPGQGSNQPQHF.

In this sample, this clonotype turned up a few times. The V gene is TRBV11-2, the J gene TRBJ2-3, with 8 nucleotides matching TRBD1. Germline loops: CDR1 SGHAT, CDR2 FQNNGV. Trimming took 4 bases from V and 2 from J; bases not matched to a gene: 5. The CDR3 loop spans 15 amino acids. The CDR3 nucleotides are TGTGCCAGCAGCTCGTCGACAGGGGACACAGATACGCAGTATTTT. It codes for CASSSSTGDTDTQYF.

In this sample, this clonotype turned up many times. The chain has TRBV28 and TRBJ2-3, with D tentatively TRBD1 or TRBD2 (5 bases each). Germline V lookup: CDR1 MDHEN, CDR2 SYDVKM. V was trimmed by 5 bases and J by 1 base, leaving 10 bases between them. This CDR3 has 14 amino acids. For the CDR3, the DNA is TGTGCCAGCAGTAGCCGGGGCGGCACAGATACGCAGTATTTT. Translating it yields CASSSRGGTDTQYF.

With respect to this clonotype: Mismatch with germline at one junction end may stem from a read error. The V and J genes are TRBV20-1 and TRBJ2-2, with D perhaps TRBD1 or TRBD2 (5 bases each). The germline gives CDR1 DFQATT, CDR2 SNEGSKA (reference sequence). The CDR3 sequence is 13 residues long. The CDR3 DNA reads TGCAGTGCTAGAGATAACCGGCCCGGGGACCTGTTTTTT. This translates into CSARDNRPGDLFF.

The J gene is TRBJ2-5, the V gene TRBV11-2; 9 nucleotides match TRBD2. The CDR3 has 16 amino acids. V lost 3 bases, J lost 1 base, and 6 bases stayed unmatched. Per the germline V gene, CDR1 is SGHAT and CDR2 is FQNNGV. This chain's CDR3 is CASSFSSGGIQETQYF. The CDR3 bases are TGTGCCAGCAGCTTCAGTAGCGGGGGCATCCAAGAGACCCAGTACTTC.

The table lists this clonotype with many counts. The CDR3 here is CAISDSRFGAEAGELFF. CDR3 nucleotides: TGTGCCATCAGTGACTCCCGTTTCGGGGCGGAGGCCGGGGAGCTGTTTTTT. This chain links TRBV10-3 with TRBJ2-2; D could derive from TRBD1 or TRBD2 (5 bases each). The CDR3 spans 17 residues. Deletions cut 3 bases from V and 6 bases from J, with 20 bases between. Germline assignment: CDR1 ENHRY and CDR2 SYGVKD.